These 12 T cell receptor beta chains originate from one sample sequenced in a study of blood T cells in healthy people across ages. A second about 6 to 11 cycle PCR used barcoded and J-beta primers. Via MiXCR, TCRdb re-called the 5' RACE reads, giving one row per CDR3 protein. The data contain over a million distinct CDR3 sequences, approximately 59% of them seen just once; the ten biggest clones take up 5% to 7%. The sequenced sample consisted of blood. The receptors shown here come from a man in his late teens or twenties in good health.

This chain uses TRBV27 with TRBJ2-1; D is unclear. Per the germline V gene, CDR1 is MNHEY and CDR2 is SMNVEV (reference sequence). The germline V and J ends were trimmed by 2 bases and 0 bases, with 8 bases remaining between them. The CDR3 extends over 15 amino acids. The CDR3 DNA is TGTGCCAGCAGTTTAGTCATCAGCTCCTACAATGAGCAGTTCTTC. Amino acids: CASSLVISSYNEQFF.

This clonotype appeared once. The chain links TRBV20-1 to TRBJ2-2; 10 nucleotides align to TRBD1. Germline V gives CDR1 DFQATT, CDR2 SNEGSKA (reference sequence). CDR3 length: 16 residues. V lost 0 bases to trimming and J lost 4 bases; unmatched junction nucleotides: 5. The CDR3, as DNA: TGCAGTGCTAGAGATTGGGACAGGGGAGGCACCGGGGAGCTGTTTTTT. Protein: CSARDWDRGGTGELFF.

The chain uses TRBV7-2 and TRBJ1-3, with no clear D. Per the germline V gene, CDR1 is SGHTA and CDR2 is FQGNSA. Trimming shortened V by 5 bases and J by 0 bases, and 11 bases separated the two germline ends. The CDR3 loop spans 15 amino acids. The CDR3 nucleotides read TGTGCCAGCAGCCTACAGATCCACTCTGGAAACACCATATATTTT. Translated: CASSLQIHSGNTIYF.

The sample holds a few counts of this clonotype. A much larger clone differs by one base, so this may be a read error. The V call is TRBV11-2, the J call TRBJ2-1; possible D gene TRBD1, 5 bases. The J call could be wrong; TRBJ2-7 is a better fit for the DNA end. The CDR3 consists of 16 residues. Germline-derived CDR1 and CDR2 are SGHAT and FQNNGV. For the CDR3, the DNA is TGTGCCAGCAGCTCCGCTCCATGGGGCTCCTACAATGAGCAGTACTTC. The encoded protein is CASSSAPWGSYNEQYF.

This clonotype occurred a few times. The CDR3 is CASSNSGNNEQFF. The DNA of the CDR3 is TGTGCCAGCAGCAATAGCGGGAACAATGAGCAGTTCTTC. The rearrangement joins TRBV12-3 or TRBV12-4 to TRBJ2-1; 8 bases are shared with TRBD2. The CDR3 extends over 13 amino acids. After removal of 6 bases from V and 5 bases from J, the junction contained 3 bases not matched to a gene.

The V call is TRBV3-1, the J call TRBJ2-5; 10 nucleotides match TRBD2. The germline V gene has CDR1 LGHDT and CDR2 YNNKEL (reference sequence). The CDR3 sequence is 15 residues long. J gave up 5 bases and V 4 bases, and 7 bases lay outside the gene matches. The DNA for the CDR3 is TGTGCCAGCAGCCCGCGAGCGGGGGGGGTGGAGACCCAGTACTTC. Translated, it gives CASSPRAGGVETQYF.

V and J are TRBV5-6 and TRBJ1-2, with D hard to call. Trimming removed 0 bases from V and 8 bases from J, with 20 bases in between. Germline V gene data show CDR1 as SGHDT and CDR2 as YYEEEE. The CDR3 contains 16 residues. The CDR3 DNA reads TGTGCCAGCAGCTTGGAGCTGGATTGGGATTGGCGGGGCTACACCTTC. The encoded protein is CASSLELDWDWRGYTF.

The chain has TRBV20-1 and TRBJ2-1; D perhaps matches TRBD1 (5 bases). Germline values: CDR1 DFQATT, CDR2 SNEGSKA (reference sequence). The V end was cut by 6 bases, the J end by 0 bases, with 12 bases between. The CDR3 runs to 14 residues. For the CDR3, the DNA is TGCAGTGCCCCATGGCAGGGCTCCTACAATGAGCAGTTCTTC. It specifies CSAPWQGSYNEQFF.

The chain joins TRBV5-1 to TRBJ2-7; TRBD2 matches 9 bases. The CDR3 has 16 residues. The J segment lost 4 bases and the V segment lost 2 bases, leaving 10 bases of the junction unmatched. The germline V gene encodes CDR1 SGHRS and CDR2 YFSETQ. CDR3 loop: CASSFKVEREAYEQYF. The DNA for the CDR3 is TGCGCCAGCAGCTTTAAAGTCGAGCGGGAGGCATACGAGCAGTACTTC.

The chain uses TRBV3-1 and TRBJ2-2; D is uncertain. The CDR3 is 16 amino acids. CDR1 and CDR2 (germline): LGHDT, YNNKEL (reference sequence). Trimming removed 4 bases at V and 1 base at J, with 13 bases between. CDR3 sequence: CASSPVGWENTGELFF. The CDR3 region has the DNA TGTGCCAGCAGCCCTGTGGGCTGGGAGAACACCGGGGAGCTGTTTTTT.

This clonotype has only one observation. The CDR3 DNA reads as TGCAGTGCTAGCCCTCCGGGAAATGGCTACACCTTC. Translating gives CSASPPGNGYTF. The gene calls are TRBV20-1 and TRBJ1-2; D call uncertain. In germline, CDR1 is DFQATT, CDR2 SNEGSKA (reference sequence). The V and J ends lost 3 bases and 6 bases respectively, with 11 bases between them. The CDR3 spans 12 residues.

This chain links TRBV10-2 with TRBJ2-7; D not certain. The CDR3 loop spans 11 amino acids. Germline CDR1 is WSHSY and CDR2 is SAAADI. V gave up 3 bases and J gave up 7 bases, with 7 bases separating them. The CDR3 sequence is CASSEMREQYF. The CDR3 nucleotides read TGCGCCAGCAGTGAAATGAGGGAGCAGTACTTC.